The clone carrying this TCR beta chain was counted at least ten times. The ends were cut back, 2 bases at V and 1 base at J, with 5 bases in the middle. This CDR3 spans 14 amino acids. The V gene's germline CDR1 is MDHEN and CDR2 SYDVKM. From about 19-30 mg of unsorted bulk tissue, DNA and RNA were co-extracted together. By surgical resection, the patients were treated for their primary liver carcinoma. Constant-region priming of around 500 ng total RNA yielded TCR beta cDNA. Slightly modified ARM-PCR served as the procedure for the TCR beta libraries. These libraries came from three rounds of nested multiplex PCR. In the first two PCR rounds, TRBV1-TRBV30 forward primers were paired with a C-beta reverse primer, and each round lasted roughly 9 cycles. MiXCR, applied by TCRdb to the multiplex PCR reads, yields one record per CDR3 protein. The sample lists around 120,000 distinct CDR3 sequences, around two thirds occurring once.

The data stem from a study of tumor-infiltrating lymphocytes in primary liver carcinoma. Sequenced material: tumor-adjacent normal liver tissue. This rearrangement joins TRBV28 to TRBJ1-4; D is undetermined. The sequence came from a woman aged 60-75 years with primary liver carcinoma and hepatitis B virus infection. Written as DNA, the CDR3 is TGTGCCAGCAGTTTACGGGGAACTAATGAAAAACTGTTTTTT. The encoded protein is CASSLRGTNEKLFF.